What follows is one TCR beta chain and its context. This clonotype was counted at least ten times. Its antigen is currently not known. Per-nucleotide qualities are absent, and no much larger clonotype sits a single base away. The library was generated by PCR. Sequencing used an Illumina HiSeq 2500. TCR library preparation used molecular barcoding, with unique molecular identifiers applied to normalize quantification of the TCRbeta repertoire. Clones were called with MiXCR by TCRdb after fastp trimmed the public reads at Q25, and only in-frame beta chains were retained. Records with the same CDR3 protein are collapsed into one entry carrying the most frequent genes and DNA. Within this sample are 200,000 to 300,000 distinct CDR3 sequences, with around 12% of them counted one time only. The ten largest clones take up roughly 2.8% of the sample. These data originate in a study of T-cell reconstitution after alpha-beta-depleted transplantation in children (dated by TCRdb to the mid-2010s). Background on the whole study: Using TCR repertoire profiling, the study quantitatively followed how T-cell immune reconstitution unfolded in children after TCRalphabeta/CD19-depleted allogeneic hematopoietic cell transplantation.

The trim is 3 bases for V and 4 bases for J, with a gap of 13 bases between the germline ends. CDR1 and CDR2 are read off the germline V gene as SGHDT and YYEEEE. The CDR3 goes from the cysteine to the phenylalanine over 14 residues. This entry keeps only the CDR3 DNA: 42 bases, framed from base 1. The receptor chain draws on TRBV5-6 and TRBJ2-5; TRBD1 could be the D gene, as 8 bases match. Sequences were derived from PBMCs from the stem cell graft donor, sampled from the stem cell graft. The sequence came from a human donor who donated a stem cell graft to a child with acute lymphoblastic leukemia. Read as DNA, the sequence is TGTGCCAGCAGCTGGACAGGGAGGGTAGAGACCCAGTACTTC. Its translation is CASSWTGRVETQYF.